These 17 T cell receptor beta chains originate from one sample sequenced in a study of OX40 agonist ivuxolimab in advanced cancers. TCRdb's table, derived via immunoSEQ multiplex PCR, lists solely in-frame clones and lacks some. The sample lists 7,400 or so clones; around 91% were seen once. The material sequenced was CD4+ or CD8+ T cells sorted from blood, taken in a trial of the OX40 agonist ivuxolimab. The receptors were gathered from an adult with an advanced solid tumor such as melanoma, head and neck, liver or kidney cancer.

The DNA for the CDR3 is TGCGCCAGCAGACTAGGGTCGGGTAATGAAAAACTGTTTTTT. It encodes CASRLGSGNEKLFF. The chain joins TRBV5-1 to TRBJ1-4; D is unresolved. CDR1 SGHRS and CDR2 YFSETQ come from the germline V gene. CDR3 size: 14 residues. Trimming left V 5 bases short and J 4 bases short, with 12 bases between.

J is TRBJ2-1 and V is TRBV5-1, with TRBD2 as a possible D gene (6 bases). This CDR3 contains 15 residues. CDR1 and CDR2 from the germline V gene are SGHRS and YFSETQ. Trimming pared 4 bases from V and 7 bases from J, leaving 18 bases between. The DNA of the CDR3 is TGCGCCAGCAGCCCGGACTACCCAGCATTGAATGAGCAGTTCTTC. Translating gives CASSPDYPALNEQFF.

As concerns this clone: The junction differs from germline at one of its ends, possibly a read error. The gene calls are TRBV7-8 and TRBJ2-4; D unclear. The germline V gene has CDR1 SGHVS and CDR2 FQNEAQ. This CDR3 has 12 residues. The CDR3 sequence is CASSATLGDFWF. DNA of the CDR3: TGTGCCAGCAGCGCCACTCTTGGGGATTTTTGGTTC. The variable domain in full, with the rest retrieved from reference TRBV7-8 and TRBJ2-4, is GAGVSQSPRYKVAKRGQDVALRCDPISGHVSLFWYQQALGQGPEFLTYFQNEAQLDKSGLPSDRFFAERPEGSVSTLKIQRTQQEDSAVYLCASSATLGDFWFGAGTRLSVL.

This chain links TRBV9 with TRBJ2-1; a weak D match, TRBD2 (6 bases). The CDR3 length is 15 residues. Trimming left V 0 bases short and J 6 bases short, with 13 bases between. Per the germline V gene, CDR1 is SGDLS and CDR2 is YYNGEE. CDR3 sequence (DNA): TGTGCCAGCAGCGTAGTGGCGGGGCCTACCAATGAGCAGTTCTTC. The encoded protein is CASSVVAGPTNEQFF. Filled out from reference TRBV9 and TRBJ2-1, the complete variable domain reads DSGVTQTPKHLITATGQRVTLRCSPRSGDLSVYWYQQSLDQGLQFLIQYYNGEERAKGNILERFSAQQFPDLHSELNLSSLELGDSALYFCASSVVAGPTNEQFFGPGTRLTVL.

The chain couples TRBV30 to TRBJ2-7; TRBD1 aligns across 11 bases. The J segment lost 5 bases and the V segment lost 8 bases, leaving 11 bases of the junction unmatched. This CDR3 is built from 14 residues. Germline-derived CDR1 and CDR2 are GTSNPN and SVGIG (reference sequence). CDR3 sequence reads: CAVGSGTGGDEQYF. CDR3 coding DNA: TGTGCCGTTGGGTCCGGGACAGGGGGGGACGAGCAGTACTTC. Based on the CDR3 plus reference TRBV30 and TRBJ2-7, the full variable domain is SQTIHQWPATLVQPVGSPLSLECTVEGTSNPNLYWYRQAAGRGLQLLFYSVGIGQISSEVPQNLSASRPQDRQFILSSKKLLLSDSGFYLCAVGSGTGGDEQYFGPGTRLTVT.

The V and J genes are TRBV7-6 and TRBJ2-5; D remains unclear. Trimming stripped 5 bases from V and 1 base from J, with 2 bases between. In germline, CDR1 is SGHVS, CDR2 FNYEAQ. The CDR3 loop spans 11 amino acids. The CDR3 DNA is TGTGCCAGCAGCATCCAAGAGACCCAGTACTTC. Its protein is CASSIQETQYF.

This sequence joins TRBV5-5 and TRBJ2-2; the match to TRBD2 covers 7 bases. The germline V gene has CDR1 SGHKS and CDR2 YYEKEE (reference sequence). The CDR3 spans 18 residues. With V trimmed by 2 bases and J by 4 bases, 14 bases remained unmatched. The CDR3 loop is CASSFSQLAETFTGELFF. CDR3 DNA: TGTGCCAGCAGCTTTAGTCAGCTAGCGGAAACCTTCACCGGGGAGCTGTTTTTT.

The gene calls are TRBV30 and TRBJ2-2, with D uncertain. Germline V lookup: CDR1 GTSNPN, CDR2 SVGIG (reference sequence). CDR3 length equals 14 residues. With 0 bases removed from V and 1 base from J, the gap between germline ends came to 6 bases. The CDR3 DNA reads TGTGCCTGGAGTGTAGCCAGGAACACCGGGGAGCTGTTTTTT. Protein: CAWSVARNTGELFF.

Here the CDR3 reads CASNRQGSEETQYF. The CDR3 nucleotides read TGTGCCAGTAATCGACAGGGTTCTGAAGAGACCCAGTACTTC. The V and J genes are TRBV19 and TRBJ2-5, with TRBD1 matching 7 bases. Unmatched junction bases numbered 8, after V lost 7 bases and J lost 3 bases. Germline-derived CDR1 and CDR2 are LNHDA and SQIVND (reference sequence). There are 14 residues in the CDR3.

This rearrangement joins TRBV15 to TRBJ1-5; 8 positions agree with TRBD1. Germline V gives CDR1 LNHNV, CDR2 YYDKDF (reference sequence). Trimming took 0 bases from V and 7 from J; bases not matched to a gene: 11. CDR3 size: 17 residues. CDR3 sequence (DNA): TGTGCCACCAGCAGAGACGGTCCAGGGGGCGCGGGACAGCCCCAGCATTTT. This sequence encodes CATSRDGPGGAGQPQHF.

The rearrangement uses TRBV5-4 and TRBJ2-1; 9 bases line up with TRBD2. The CDR3 covers 15 residues. The V and J ends lost 0 bases and 10 bases, in that order; junction bases with no gene match: 8. Germline CDR1 reads SGHNT; CDR2 reads YYREEE (reference sequence). The CDR3 DNA reads TGTGCCAGCAGCTTGGCCGGCGGGAGGGGTTTGGAGCAGTTCTTC. This translates into CASSLAGGRGLEQFF.

This chain joins TRBV10-3 and TRBJ2-4, with 10 bases identical to TRBD1. CDR1 is ENHRY and CDR2 is SYGVKD in the germline V gene. The V segment lost 3 bases and the J segment 4 bases; nucleotides outside the gene matches: 3. CDR3 length equals 15 residues. The chain's CDR3 is CAISDPGQGKNIQYF. The CDR3 DNA reads as TGTGCCATCAGTGATCCGGGACAGGGGAAAAACATTCAGTACTTC.

The rearrangement uses TRBV15 and TRBJ2-3; TRBD2 aligns across 8 bases. The CDR3 has 16 amino acids. Germline assignment: CDR1 LNHNV and CDR2 YYDKDF (reference sequence). The V gene end was trimmed by 1 base and the J gene end by 1 base; junction bases not matched to a gene: 4. This CDR3 reads CATSRGTSGGTDTQYF. CDR3 bases: TGTGCCACCAGCAGAGGAACTAGCGGAGGCACAGATACGCAGTATTTT.

This chain uses TRBV11-2 with TRBJ2-1; 8 bases map to TRBD2. Germline loops: CDR1 SGHAT, CDR2 FQNNGV. CDR3 size: 15 residues. V trimming: 4 bases; J trimming: 0 bases; junction bases outside the gene matches: 2. The CDR3 region is CASSSSGSSYNEQFF. CDR3 sequence (DNA): TGTGCCAGCAGCTCCAGCGGGAGCTCCTACAATGAGCAGTTCTTC.

This rearrangement joins TRBV30 to TRBJ1-1; D is possibly TRBD1 (6 bases). There are 13 residues in the CDR3. Germline CDR1 and CDR2: GTSNPN and SVGIG (reference sequence). Trimming stripped 0 bases from V and 7 bases from J, with 12 bases between. CDR3 region: CAWSVDGGGEAFF. In DNA form, the CDR3 reads TGTGCCTGGAGTGTGGATGGGGGCGGTGAAGCTTTCTTT.

The chain couples TRBV10-3 to TRBJ2-1; 12 positions agree with TRBD2. The ends lost 4 bases at V and 8 bases at J; junction bases unmatched: 6. CDR1 is ENHRY, CDR2 SYGVKD, per germline. CDR3 length: 15 amino acids. The CDR3 nucleotides are TGTGCCATCAGTGGGACTAGCGGGAAGGATTATGAGCAGTTCTTC. It specifies CAISGTSGKDYEQFF.

The V and J genes are TRBV7-9 and TRBJ2-7, with a possible D match to TRBD1 (6 bases). Between the trimmed V and J ends, which lost 3 bases and 6 bases, there was a span of 9 bases. Germline V gene sequence: CDR1 SEHNR, CDR2 FQNEAQ (reference sequence). This CDR3 spans 12 amino acids. The CDR3 loop reads CASSFTGREQYF. The CDR3 DNA reads as TGTGCCAGCAGCTTCACAGGGCGCGAGCAGTACTTC. Variable domain in full (rest from reference TRBV7-9 and TRBJ2-7): DTGVSQNPRHKITKRGQNVTFRCDPISEHNRLYWYRQTLGQGPEFLTYFQNEAQLEKSRLLSDRFSAERPKGSFSTLEIQRTEQGDSAMYLCASSFTGREQYFGPGTRLTVT.